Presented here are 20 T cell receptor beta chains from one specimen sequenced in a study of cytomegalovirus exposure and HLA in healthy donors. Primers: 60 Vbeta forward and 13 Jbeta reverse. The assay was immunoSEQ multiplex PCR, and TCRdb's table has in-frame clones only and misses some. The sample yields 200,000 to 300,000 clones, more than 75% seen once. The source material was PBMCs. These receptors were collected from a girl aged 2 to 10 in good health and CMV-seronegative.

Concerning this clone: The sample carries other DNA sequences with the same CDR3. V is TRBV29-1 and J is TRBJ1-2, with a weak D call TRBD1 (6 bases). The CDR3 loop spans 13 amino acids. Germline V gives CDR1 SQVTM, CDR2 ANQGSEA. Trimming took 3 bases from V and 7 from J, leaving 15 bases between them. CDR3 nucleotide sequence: TGCAGCGTTGATGGGACGGGGGGCCGTGGCTACACCTTC. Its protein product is CSVDGTGGRGYTF.

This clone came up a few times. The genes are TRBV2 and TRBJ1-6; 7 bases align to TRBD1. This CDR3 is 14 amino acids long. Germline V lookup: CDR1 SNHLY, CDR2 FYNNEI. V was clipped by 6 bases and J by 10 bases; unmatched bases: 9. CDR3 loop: CASRNTGVRSPLHF. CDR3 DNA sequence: TGTGCCAGCAGGAATACAGGGGTTCGCTCACCCCTCCACTTT.

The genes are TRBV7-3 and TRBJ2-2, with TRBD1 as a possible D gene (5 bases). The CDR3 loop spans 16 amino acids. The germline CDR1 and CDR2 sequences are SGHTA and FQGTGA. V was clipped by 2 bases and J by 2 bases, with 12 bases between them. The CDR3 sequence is CASSLVPGLNTGELFF. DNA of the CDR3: TGTGCCAGCAGCTTAGTGCCAGGGCTAAACACCGGGGAGCTGTTTTTT.

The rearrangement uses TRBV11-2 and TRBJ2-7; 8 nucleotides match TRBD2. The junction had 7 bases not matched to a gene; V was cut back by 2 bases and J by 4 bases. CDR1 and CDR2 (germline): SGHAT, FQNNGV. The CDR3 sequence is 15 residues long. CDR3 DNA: TGTGCCAGCAGCTTAATCGGCGGGGGGTCGTACGAGCAGTACTTC. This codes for CASSLIGGGSYEQYF.

CDR3 DNA sequence: TGTGCCAGTAGCCCCGGGACAGGGGGTAGGCAGCCCCAGCATTTT. It codes for CASSPGTGGRQPQHF. The chain couples TRBV19 to TRBJ1-5, with 11 bases that match TRBD1. The germline gives CDR1 LNHDA, CDR2 SQIVND (reference sequence). This CDR3 spans 15 amino acids. V shed 6 bases and J 7 bases; nucleotides not matched to a gene: 8.

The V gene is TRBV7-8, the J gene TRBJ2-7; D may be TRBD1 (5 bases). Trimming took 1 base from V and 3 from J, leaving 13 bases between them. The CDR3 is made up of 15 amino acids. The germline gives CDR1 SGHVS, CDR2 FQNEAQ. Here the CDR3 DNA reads TGTGCCAGCAGCTTAGGAAGGGGTATCTTCTACGAGCAGTACTTC. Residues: CASSLGRGIFYEQYF.

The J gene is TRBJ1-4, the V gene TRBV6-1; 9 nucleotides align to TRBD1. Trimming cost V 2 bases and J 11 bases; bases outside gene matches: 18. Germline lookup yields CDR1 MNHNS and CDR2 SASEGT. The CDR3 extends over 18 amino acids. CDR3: CASSEPVFGTGTLGKLFF. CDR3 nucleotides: TGTGCCAGCAGTGAACCCGTGTTCGGGACAGGGACCCTTGGGAAACTGTTTTTT.

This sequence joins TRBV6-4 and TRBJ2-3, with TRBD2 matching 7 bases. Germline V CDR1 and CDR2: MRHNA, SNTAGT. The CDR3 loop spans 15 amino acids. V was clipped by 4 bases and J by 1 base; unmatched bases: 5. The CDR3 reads CASSVLGGGTDTQYF. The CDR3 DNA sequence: TGTGCCAGCAGTGTTCTTGGGGGGGGCACAGATACGCAGTATTTT.

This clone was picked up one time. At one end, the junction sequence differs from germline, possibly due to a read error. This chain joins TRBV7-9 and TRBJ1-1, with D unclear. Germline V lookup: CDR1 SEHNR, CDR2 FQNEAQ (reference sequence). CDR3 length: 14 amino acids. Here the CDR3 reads CSSRLTVGNTEAFF. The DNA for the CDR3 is TGTTCCAGCAGACTTACGGTCGGGAACACTGAAGCTTTCTTT.

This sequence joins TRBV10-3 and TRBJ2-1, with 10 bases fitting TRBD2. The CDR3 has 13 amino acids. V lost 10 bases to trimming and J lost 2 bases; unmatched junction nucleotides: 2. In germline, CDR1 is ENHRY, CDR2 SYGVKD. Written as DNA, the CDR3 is TGTGCCACTCTAGCGGGGGCCTACAATGAGCAGTTCTTC. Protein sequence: CATLAGAYNEQFF.

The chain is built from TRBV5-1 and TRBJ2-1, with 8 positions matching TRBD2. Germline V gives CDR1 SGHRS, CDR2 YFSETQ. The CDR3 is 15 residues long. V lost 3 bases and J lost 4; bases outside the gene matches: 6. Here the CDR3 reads CASSSSGGWYNEQFF. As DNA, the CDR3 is TGCGCCAGCAGCTCCTCGGGGGGGTGGTACAATGAGCAGTTCTTC. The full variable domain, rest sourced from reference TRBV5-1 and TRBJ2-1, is KAGVTQTPRYLIKTRGQQVTLSCSPISGHRSVSWYQQTPGQGLQFLFEYFSETQRNKGNFPGRFSGRQFSNSRSEMNVSTLELGDSALYLCASSSSGGWYNEQFFGPGTRLTVL.

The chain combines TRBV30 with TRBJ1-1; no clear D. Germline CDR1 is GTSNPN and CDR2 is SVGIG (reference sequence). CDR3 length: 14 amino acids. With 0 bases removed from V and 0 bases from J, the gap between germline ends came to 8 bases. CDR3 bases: TGTGCCTGGAGTGTACAGAGTATGAACACTGAAGCTTTCTTT. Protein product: CAWSVQSMNTEAFF. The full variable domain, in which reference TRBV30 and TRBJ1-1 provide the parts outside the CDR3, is SQTIHQWPATLVQPVGSPLSLECTVEGTSNPNLYWYRQAAGRGLQLLFYSVGIGQISSEVPQNLSASRPQDRQFILSSKKLLLSDSGFYLCAWSVQSMNTEAFFGQGTRLTVV.

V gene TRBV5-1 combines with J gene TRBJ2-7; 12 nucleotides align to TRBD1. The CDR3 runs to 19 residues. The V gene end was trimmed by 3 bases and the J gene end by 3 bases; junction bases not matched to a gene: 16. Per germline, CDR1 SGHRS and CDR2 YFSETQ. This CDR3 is CASSSAGTGGTTGGYEQYF. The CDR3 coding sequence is TGCGCCAGCAGCTCAGCCGGGACAGGGGGCACAACGGGGGGCTACGAGCAGTACTTC.

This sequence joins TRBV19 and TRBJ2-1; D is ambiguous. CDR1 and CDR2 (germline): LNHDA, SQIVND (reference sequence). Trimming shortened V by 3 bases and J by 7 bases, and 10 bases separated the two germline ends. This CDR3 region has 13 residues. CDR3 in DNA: TGTGCCAGTAGTATTGGCGGTTGGAATGAGCAGTTCTTC. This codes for CASSIGGWNEQFF.

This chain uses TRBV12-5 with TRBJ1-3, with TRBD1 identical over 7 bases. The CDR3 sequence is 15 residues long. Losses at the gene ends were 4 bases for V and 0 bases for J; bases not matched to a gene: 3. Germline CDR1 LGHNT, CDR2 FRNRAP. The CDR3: CASGSGQLSGNTIYF. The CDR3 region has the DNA TGTGCTAGTGGTTCGGGACAGCTCTCTGGAAACACCATATATTTT.

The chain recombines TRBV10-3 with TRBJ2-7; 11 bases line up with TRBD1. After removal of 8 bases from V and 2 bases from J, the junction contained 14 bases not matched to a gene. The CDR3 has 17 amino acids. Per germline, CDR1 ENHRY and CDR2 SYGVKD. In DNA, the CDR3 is TGTGCCATCGGCGGACAGGGGGCCGACGGAGCCCCCTACGAGCAGTACTTC. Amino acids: CAIGGQGADGAPYEQYF.

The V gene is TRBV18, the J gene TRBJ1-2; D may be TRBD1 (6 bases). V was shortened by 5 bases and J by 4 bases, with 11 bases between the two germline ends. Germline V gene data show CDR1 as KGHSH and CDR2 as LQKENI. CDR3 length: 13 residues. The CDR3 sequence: CASSVRTVYGYTF. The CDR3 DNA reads TGTGCCAGCTCAGTCCGGACAGTCTATGGCTACACCTTC.

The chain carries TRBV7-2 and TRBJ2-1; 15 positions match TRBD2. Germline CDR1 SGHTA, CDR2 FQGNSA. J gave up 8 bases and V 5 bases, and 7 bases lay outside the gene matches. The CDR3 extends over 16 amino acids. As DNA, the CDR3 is TGTGCCAGCAGCAAGGGACTAGCGGGGGGTCAGGATGAGCAGTTCTTC. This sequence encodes CASSKGLAGGQDEQFF. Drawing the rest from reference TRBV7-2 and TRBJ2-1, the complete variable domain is GAGVSQSPSNKVTEKGKDVELRCDPISGHTALYWYRQSLGQGLEFLIYFQGNSAPDKSGLPSDRFSAERTGGSVSTLTIQRTQQEDSAVYLCASSKGLAGGQDEQFFGPGTRLTVL.

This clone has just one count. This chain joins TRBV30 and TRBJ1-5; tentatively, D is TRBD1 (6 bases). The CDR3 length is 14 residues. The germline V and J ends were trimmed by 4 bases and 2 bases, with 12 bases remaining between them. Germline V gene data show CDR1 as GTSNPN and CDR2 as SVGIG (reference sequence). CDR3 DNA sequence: TGTGCCTGGACGGCCAGGGGAGGCAATCAGCCCCAGCATTTT. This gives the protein CAWTARGGNQPQHF.

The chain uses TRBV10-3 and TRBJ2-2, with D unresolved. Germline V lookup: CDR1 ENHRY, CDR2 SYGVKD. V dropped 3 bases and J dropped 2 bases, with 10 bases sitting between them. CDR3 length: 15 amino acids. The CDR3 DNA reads TGTGCCATCAGTGATGAGCTACCAAACACCGGGGAGCTGTTTTTT. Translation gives CAISDELPNTGELFF.